This section outlines one T cell receptor (beta chain) sequence together with its context. The sample originates from a study of blood T cell repertoires in COVID-19. The overall study: Acute-phase and convalescent COVID-19 samples originated in the United States, Italy and Spain. The analysed material was cDNA or gDNA that came from T cells, B-cell-depleted T cells, or PBMCs.

CDR3 length: 15 amino acids. Trimming removed 1 base from V and 3 bases from J, with 12 bases in between. Germline assignment: CDR1 SEHNR and CDR2 FQNEAQ (reference sequence). Original handling: Amplification of reference gene primers provided the estimated nucleated cell counts. Profiled with immunoSEQ multiplex PCR; TCRdb holds only in-frame clones, not every one. V and J calls and clone size are those listed in that table; D and trimming were worked out from the DNA. In the table there are about 140,000 clones, about 80% of which are singletons. V and J are TRBV7-9 and TRBJ1-2; TRBD1 is a possible D gene (6 bases). The receptor was isolated from a man aged 55 to 70 with acute or convalescent COVID-19. The sequencing input was peripheral blood. CDR3 residues: CASSLEGGIYYGYTF. DNA for the CDR3: TGTGCCAGCAGCTTAGAGGGGGGGATCTACTATGGCTACACCTTC.